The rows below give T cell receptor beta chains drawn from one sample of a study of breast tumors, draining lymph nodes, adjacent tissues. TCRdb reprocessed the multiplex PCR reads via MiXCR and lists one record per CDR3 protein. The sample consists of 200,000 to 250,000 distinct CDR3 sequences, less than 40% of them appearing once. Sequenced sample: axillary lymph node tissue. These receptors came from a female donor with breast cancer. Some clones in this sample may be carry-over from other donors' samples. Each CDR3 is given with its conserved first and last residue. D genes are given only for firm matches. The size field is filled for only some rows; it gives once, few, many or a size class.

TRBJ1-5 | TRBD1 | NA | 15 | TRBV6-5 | CASSYSRTGVWAQHF | TGTGCCAGCAGTTACTCGAGGACAGGGGTGTGGGCCCAGCATTTT
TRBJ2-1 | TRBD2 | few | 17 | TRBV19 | CASSINQLAGRAETQFF | TGTGCCAGTAGTATCAATCAGCTAGCGGGCAGGGCAGAAACCCAGTTCTTC
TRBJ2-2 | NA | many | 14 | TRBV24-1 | CATSDLGQPGELFF | TGTGCCACCAGTGATTTGGGACAGCCCGGGGAGCTGTTTTTT
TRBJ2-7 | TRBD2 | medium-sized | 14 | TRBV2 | CASRTGTSSYEQYF | TGTGCCAGCAGGACCGGGACTAGCTCCTACGAGCAGTACTTC
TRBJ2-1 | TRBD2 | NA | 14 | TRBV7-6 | CASSKLAGNNEQFF | TGTGCCAGCAGCAAACTAGCGGGGAACAATGAGCAGTTCTTC
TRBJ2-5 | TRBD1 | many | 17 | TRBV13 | CASANRDRGLRGETQYF | TGTGCCAGCGCCAACCGGGACAGGGGCCTTCGGGGGGAGACCCAGTACTTC
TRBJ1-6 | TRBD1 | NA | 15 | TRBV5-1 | CASSKTGGPGSPLHF | TGCGCCAGCAGCAAGACAGGGGGCCCCGGTTCACCCCTCCACTTT
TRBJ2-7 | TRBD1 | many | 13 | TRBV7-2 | CASSQGVGDEQYF | TGTGCCAGCAGCCAGGGGGTAGGGGACGAGCAGTACTTC
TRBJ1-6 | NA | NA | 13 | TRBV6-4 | CASSEVAGSPLHF | TGTGCCAGCAGTGAAGTAGCGGGTTCACCCCTCCACTTT
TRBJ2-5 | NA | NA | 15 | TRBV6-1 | CASSEQRGGQETRHF | TGTGCCAGCAGTGAACAGCGCGGGGGCCAAGAGACCCGGCACTTC
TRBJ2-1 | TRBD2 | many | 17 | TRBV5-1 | CASNGMTSGGSGNEQFF | TGCGCCAGCAACGGAATGACTAGCGGGGGGTCGGGAAATGAGCAGTTCTTC
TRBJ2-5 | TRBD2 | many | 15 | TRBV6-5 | CASRIAGGPGETQYF | TGTGCCAGCAGAATAGCGGGAGGGCCCGGAGAGACCCAGTACTTC
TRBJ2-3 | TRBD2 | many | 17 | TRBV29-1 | CSVVGRVLAGGPRTQYF | TGCAGCGTTGTAGGGCGGGTCCTAGCGGGAGGGCCTCGGACGCAGTATTTT
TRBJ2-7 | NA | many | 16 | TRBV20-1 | CSASLGTAGVMYEQYF | TGCAGTGCTAGTCTAGGAACGGCAGGGGTCATGTACGAGCAGTACTTC
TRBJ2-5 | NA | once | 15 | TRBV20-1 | CSARVKGRGPGAQYF | TGCAGTGCTAGAGTCAAGGGGCGGGGCCCTGGAGCCCAGTACTTC
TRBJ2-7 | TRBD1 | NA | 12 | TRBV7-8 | CASWDRGYEQYF | TGTGCCAGCTGGGACAGGGGTTACGAGCAGTACTTC
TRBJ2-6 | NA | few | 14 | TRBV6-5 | CASSRTQDYPVLTF | TGTGCCAGCAGTCGGACCCAGGACTACCCCGTCCTGACTTTC
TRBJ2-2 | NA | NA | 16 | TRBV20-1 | CSARELRGTNTGELFF | TGCAGTGCTAGAGAACTACGGGGAACGAACACCGGGGAGCTGTTTTTT
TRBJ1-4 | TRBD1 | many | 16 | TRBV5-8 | CASSRGTGGTNEKLFF | TGTGCCAGCAGCCGCGGGACAGGAGGAACTAATGAAAAACTGTTTTTT
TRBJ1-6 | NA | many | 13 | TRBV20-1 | CSARSWGNSPLHF | TGCAGTGCTAGGTCCTGGGGAAATTCACCCCTCCACTTT
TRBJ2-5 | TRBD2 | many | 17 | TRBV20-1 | CSAYLWERGGPEETQYF | TGCAGTGCTTATCTCTGGGAGCGGGGGGGCCCTGAAGAGACCCAGTACTTC
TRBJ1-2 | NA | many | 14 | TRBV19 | CASSTASHNYGYTF | TGTGCCAGTAGTACAGCCTCACATAACTATGGCTACACCTTC
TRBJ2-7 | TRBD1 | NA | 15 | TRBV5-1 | CASSFSRTGAHEQYF | TGCGCCAGCAGCTTTTCTCGGACAGGGGCCCACGAGCAGTACTTC
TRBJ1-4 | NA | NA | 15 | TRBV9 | CASSVALGTNEKPFF | NA
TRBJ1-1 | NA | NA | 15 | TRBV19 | CASSPTSGMNTEAFF | TGTGCCAGTAGCCCTACATCCGGCATGAACACTGAAGCTTTCTTT
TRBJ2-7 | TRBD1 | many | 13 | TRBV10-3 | CAIGTGVFNEQYF | TGTGCCATTGGGACAGGGGTTTTCAACGAGCAGTACTTC
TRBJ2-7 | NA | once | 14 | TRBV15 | CATSRTDPSYEQYF | TGTGCCACCAGCAGGACAGATCCCTCCTACGAGCAGTACTTC
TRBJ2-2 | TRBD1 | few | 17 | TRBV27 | CASSSKTGGANTGELFF | TGTGCCAGCAGTTCTAAGACAGGGGGCGCGAACACCGGGGAGCTGTTTTTT
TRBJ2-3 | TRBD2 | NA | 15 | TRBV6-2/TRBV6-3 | CASSQAGGPPDTQYF | TGTGCCAGCAGTCAAGCGGGGGGGCCCCCAGATACGCAGTATTTT
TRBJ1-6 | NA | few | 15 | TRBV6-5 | CASSHSIVQNSPLHF | TGTGCCAGCAGTCACTCGATTGTGCAAAATTCACCCCTCCACTTT
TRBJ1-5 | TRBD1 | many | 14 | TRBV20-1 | CSAGPDRPNQPQHF | TGCAGTGCTGGACCGGACAGGCCCAATCAGCCCCAGCATTTT
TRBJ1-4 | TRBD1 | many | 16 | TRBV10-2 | CASIGITGQGAEKLFF | TGCGCCAGCATTGGTATTACGGGACAGGGGGCGGAAAAACTGTTTTTT
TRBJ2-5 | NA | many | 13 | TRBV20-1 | CSARDLGGETQYF | TGCAGTGCTAGAGATCTGGGTGGCGAGACCCAGTACTTC
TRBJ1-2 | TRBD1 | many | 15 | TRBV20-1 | CNARDFRGGGDGYTF | TGCAATGCTAGAGATTTCAGAGGGGGCGGGGATGGCTACACCTTC
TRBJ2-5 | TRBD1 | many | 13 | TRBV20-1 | CSAMGTDWKTQYF | TGCAGTGCAATGGGGACAGACTGGAAGACCCAGTACTTC